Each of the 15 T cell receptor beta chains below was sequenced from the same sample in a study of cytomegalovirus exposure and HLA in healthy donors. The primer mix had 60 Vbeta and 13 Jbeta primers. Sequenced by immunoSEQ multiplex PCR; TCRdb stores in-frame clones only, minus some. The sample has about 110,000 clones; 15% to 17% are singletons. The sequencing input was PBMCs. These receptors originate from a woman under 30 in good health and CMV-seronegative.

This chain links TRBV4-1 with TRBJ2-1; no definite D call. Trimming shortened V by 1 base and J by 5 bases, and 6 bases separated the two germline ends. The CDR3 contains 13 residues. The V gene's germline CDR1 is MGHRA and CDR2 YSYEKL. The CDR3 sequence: CASSQAVHNEQFF. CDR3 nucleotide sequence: TGCGCCAGCAGCCAAGCGGTCCACAATGAGCAGTTCTTC.

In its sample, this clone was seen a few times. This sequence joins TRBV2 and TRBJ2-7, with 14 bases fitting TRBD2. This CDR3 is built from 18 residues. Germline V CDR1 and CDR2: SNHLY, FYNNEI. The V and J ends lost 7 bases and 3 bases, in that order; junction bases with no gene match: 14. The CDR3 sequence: CASNGPGLAGEYIYEQYF. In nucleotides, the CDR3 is TGTGCCAGCAATGGTCCGGGACTAGCGGGAGAATATATCTACGAGCAGTACTTC.

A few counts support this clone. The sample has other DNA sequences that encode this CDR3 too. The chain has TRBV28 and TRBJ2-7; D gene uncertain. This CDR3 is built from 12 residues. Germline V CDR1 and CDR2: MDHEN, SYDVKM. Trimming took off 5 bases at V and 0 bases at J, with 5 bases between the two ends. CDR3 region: CASSPDSYEQYF. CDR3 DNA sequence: TGTGCCAGCAGTCCAGACTCCTACGAGCAGTACTTC.

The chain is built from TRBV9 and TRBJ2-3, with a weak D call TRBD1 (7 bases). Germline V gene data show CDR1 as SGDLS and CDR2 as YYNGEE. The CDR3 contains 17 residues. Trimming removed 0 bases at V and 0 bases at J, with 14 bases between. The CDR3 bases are TGTGCCAGCAGCGTAGAGGGGGCTGGGGGGAGCACAGATACGCAGTATTTT. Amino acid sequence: CASSVEGAGGSTDTQYF. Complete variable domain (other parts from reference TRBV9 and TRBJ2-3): DSGVTQTPKHLITATGQRVTLRCSPRSGDLSVYWYQQSLDQGLQFLIQYYNGEERAKGNILERFSAQQFPDLHSELNLSSLELGDSALYFCASSVEGAGGSTDTQYFGPGTRLTVL.

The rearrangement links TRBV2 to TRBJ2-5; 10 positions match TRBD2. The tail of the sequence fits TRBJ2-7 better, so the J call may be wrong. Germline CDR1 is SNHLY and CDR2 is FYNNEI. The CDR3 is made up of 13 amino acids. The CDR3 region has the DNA TGTGCCAGCTCGGGACTAGCGATCTACGAGCAGTACTTC. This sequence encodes CASSGLAIYEQYF.

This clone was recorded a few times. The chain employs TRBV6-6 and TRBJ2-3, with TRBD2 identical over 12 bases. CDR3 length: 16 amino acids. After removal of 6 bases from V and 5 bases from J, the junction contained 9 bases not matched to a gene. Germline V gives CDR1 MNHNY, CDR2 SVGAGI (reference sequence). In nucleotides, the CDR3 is TGTGCCAGCAGGAGTACTAGCGGGGGGATTAAAGATACGCAGTATTTT. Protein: CASRSTSGGIKDTQYF.

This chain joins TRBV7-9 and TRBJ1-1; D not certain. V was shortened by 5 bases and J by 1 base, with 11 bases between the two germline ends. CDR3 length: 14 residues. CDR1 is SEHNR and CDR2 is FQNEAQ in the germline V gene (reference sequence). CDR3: CASSLQAANTEAFF. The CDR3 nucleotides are TGTGCCAGCAGCCTCCAGGCAGCGAACACTGAAGCTTTCTTT. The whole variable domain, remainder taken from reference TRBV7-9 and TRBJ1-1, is DTGVSQNPRHKITKRGQNVTFRCDPISEHNRLYWYRQTLGQGPEFLTYFQNEAQLEKSRLLSDRFSAERPKGSFSTLEIQRTEQGDSAMYLCASSLQAANTEAFFGQGTRLTVV.

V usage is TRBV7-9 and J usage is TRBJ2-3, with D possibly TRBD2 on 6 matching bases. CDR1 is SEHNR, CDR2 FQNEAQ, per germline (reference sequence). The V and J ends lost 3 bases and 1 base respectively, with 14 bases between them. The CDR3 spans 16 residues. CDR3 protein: CASSFGRGGGTDTQYF. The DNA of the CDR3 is TGTGCCAGCAGCTTTGGGCGGGGCGGAGGCACAGATACGCAGTATTTT.

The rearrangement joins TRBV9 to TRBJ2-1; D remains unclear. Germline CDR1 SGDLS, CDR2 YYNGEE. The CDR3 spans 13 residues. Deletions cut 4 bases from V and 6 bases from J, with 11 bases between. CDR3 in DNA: TGTGCCAGCAGCTCCACGAGTCGCAATGAGCAGTTCTTC. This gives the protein CASSSTSRNEQFF.

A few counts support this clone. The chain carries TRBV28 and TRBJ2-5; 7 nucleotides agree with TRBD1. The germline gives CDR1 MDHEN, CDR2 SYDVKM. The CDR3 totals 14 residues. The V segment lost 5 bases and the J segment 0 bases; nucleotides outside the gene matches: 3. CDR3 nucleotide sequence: TGTGCCAGCAGTACGACAGGGTACCAAGAGACCCAGTACTTC. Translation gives CASSTTGYQETQYF.

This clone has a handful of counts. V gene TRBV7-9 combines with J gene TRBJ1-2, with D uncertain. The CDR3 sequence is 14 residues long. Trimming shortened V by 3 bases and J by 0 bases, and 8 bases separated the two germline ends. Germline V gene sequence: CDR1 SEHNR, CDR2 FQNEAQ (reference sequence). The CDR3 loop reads CASSLAVSNYGYTF. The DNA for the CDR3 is TGTGCCAGCAGCTTGGCTGTCTCTAACTATGGCTACACCTTC. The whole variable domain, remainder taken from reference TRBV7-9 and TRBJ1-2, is DTGVSQNPRHKITKRGQNVTFRCDPISEHNRLYWYRQTLGQGPEFLTYFQNEAQLEKSRLLSDRFSAERPKGSFSTLEIQRTEQGDSAMYLCASSLAVSNYGYTFGSGTRLTVV.

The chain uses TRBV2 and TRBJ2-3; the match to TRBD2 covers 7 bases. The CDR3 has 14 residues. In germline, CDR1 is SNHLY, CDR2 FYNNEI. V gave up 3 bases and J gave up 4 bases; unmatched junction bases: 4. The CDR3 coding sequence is TGTGCCAGCAGTGACACTAGCGTCTCAGATACGCAGTATTTT. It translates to CASSDTSVSDTQYF. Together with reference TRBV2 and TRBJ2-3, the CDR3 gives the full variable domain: EPEVTQTPSHQVTQMGQEVILRCVPISNHLYFYWYRQILGQKVEFLVSFYNNEISEKSEIFDDQFSVERPDGSNFTLKIRSTKLEDSAMYFCASSDTSVSDTQYFGPGTRLTVL.

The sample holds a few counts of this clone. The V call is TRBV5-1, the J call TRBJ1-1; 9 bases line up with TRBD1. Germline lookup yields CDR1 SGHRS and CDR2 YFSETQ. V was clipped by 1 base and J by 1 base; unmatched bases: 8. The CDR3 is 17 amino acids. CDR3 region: CASSLLPGQGTNTEAFF. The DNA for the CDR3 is TGCGCCAGCAGCTTGTTGCCGGGACAGGGAACGAACACTGAAGCTTTCTTT.

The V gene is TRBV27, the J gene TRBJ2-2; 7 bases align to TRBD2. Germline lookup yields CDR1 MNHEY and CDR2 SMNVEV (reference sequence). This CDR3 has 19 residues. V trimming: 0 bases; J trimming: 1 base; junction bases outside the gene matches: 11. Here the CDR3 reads CASSLSSILERGNTGELFF. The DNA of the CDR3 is TGTGCCAGCAGTTTATCGTCCATCCTGGAGCGGGGGAACACCGGGGAGCTGTTTTTT.

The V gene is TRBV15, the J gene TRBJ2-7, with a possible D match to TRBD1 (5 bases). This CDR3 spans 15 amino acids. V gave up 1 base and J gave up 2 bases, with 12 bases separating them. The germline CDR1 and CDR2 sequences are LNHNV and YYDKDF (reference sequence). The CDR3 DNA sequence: TGTGCCACCAGCAGAGCGGCAGGGATCGCCTACGAGCAGTACTTC. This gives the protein CATSRAAGIAYEQYF.